These 3 T cell receptor beta chains were all obtained from the same sample, sequenced in a study of shared clonotypes between healthy human individuals. Data came from immunoSEQ multiplex PCR; TCRdb stores just in-frame clones and leaves some out. The sample carries 2 million to 2.5 million clones, about 90% recorded once. The source material was naive CD4+ T cells from PBMCs. Stated subset: CD45RA+ positively selected. The receptor set was obtained from a man younger than 30 in good health. Some clones in this sample may be carry-over from other donors' samples.

This chain joins TRBV7-9 and TRBJ2-7; the D gene is possibly TRBD2 (6 bases). This CDR3 is built from 12 residues. The germline V gene has CDR1 SEHNR and CDR2 FQNEAQ (reference sequence). V was trimmed by 4 bases and J by 4 bases, leaving 8 bases between them. The CDR3 spells CASSWGEYEQYF. DNA of the CDR3: TGTGCCAGCAGCTGGGGGGAATACGAGCAGTACTTC.

The rearrangement joins TRBV7-9 to TRBJ2-5, with a tentative D call TRBD2 (7 bases). The CDR3 extends over 15 amino acids. Germline CDR1 and CDR2: SEHNR and FQNEAQ (reference sequence). Trimming left V 1 base short and J 5 bases short, with 14 bases between. CDR3 loop: CASSLVGGQGETQYF. In DNA form, the CDR3 reads TGTGCCAGCAGCTTAGTCGGGGGGCAGGGTGAGACCCAGTACTTC.

The chain couples TRBV5-1 to TRBJ2-3, with D uncertain. Germline CDR1 reads SGHRS; CDR2 reads YFSETQ. V lost 0 bases and J lost 3, with 14 bases in between. CDR3 length equals 16 residues. CDR3 DNA sequence: TGCGCCAGCAGCTTGGGTGCCATCGGCGAAACAGATACGCAGTATTTT. Amino acids: CASSLGAIGETDTQYF. The whole variable domain, remainder taken from reference TRBV5-1 and TRBJ2-3, is KAGVTQTPRYLIKTRGQQVTLSCSPISGHRSVSWYQQTPGQGLQFLFEYFSETQRNKGNFPGRFSGRQFSNSRSEMNVSTLELGDSALYLCASSLGAIGETDTQYFGPGTRLTVL.